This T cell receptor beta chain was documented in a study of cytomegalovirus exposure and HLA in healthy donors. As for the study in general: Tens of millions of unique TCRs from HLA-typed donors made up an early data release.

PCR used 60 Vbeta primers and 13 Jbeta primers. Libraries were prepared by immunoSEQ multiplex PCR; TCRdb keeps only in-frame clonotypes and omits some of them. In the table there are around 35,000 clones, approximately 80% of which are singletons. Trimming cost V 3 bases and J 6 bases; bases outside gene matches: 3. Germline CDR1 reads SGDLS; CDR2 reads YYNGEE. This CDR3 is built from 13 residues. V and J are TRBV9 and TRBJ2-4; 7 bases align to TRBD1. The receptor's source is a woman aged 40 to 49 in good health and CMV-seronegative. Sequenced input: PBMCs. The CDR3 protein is CASSEGQANIQYF. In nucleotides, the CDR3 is TGTGCCAGCAGCGAAGGACAGGCAAACATTCAGTACTTC.